The rows below give T cell receptor beta chains drawn from one sample of a study of T-cell memory formation after mild COVID-19. MiXCR was run by TCRdb on the 5' RACE reads, yielding one entry per CDR3 protein. Altogether 250,000 to 300,000 distinct CDR3 sequences are present, under 8.5% being singletons, with the ten largest covering approximately 23%. Sequences were obtained from PBMCs or a T cell subset sorted from them (not recorded which). All receptors come from a man between 18 and 35 years old who had mild COVID-19 (a few samples of this study predate the infection). Cell type and time point are not known. Each CDR3 is given with its conserved first and last residue. The D gene is left open where the match is weak. Clone sizes are given selectively: once, few, many, or a class where the clone is expanded.

>few|TRBV10-3|TRBJ1-1|TRBD1
CASREGQGSTEAFF
TGTGCCTCCCGGGAGGGACAGGGGTCAACTGAAGCTTTCTTT
>few|TRBV7-2|TRBJ1-5|TRBD1
CASSLAEGAQPQHF
TGTGCCAGCAGCTTAGCGGAGGGGGCTCAGCCCCAGCATTTT
>few|TRBV5-1|TRBJ2-2|-
CASSLLLETHLAGELFF
TGCGCCAGCAGCTTGCTTCTGGAGACCCACCTGGCCGGGGAGCTGTTTTTT
>few|TRBV12-3/TRBV12-4|TRBJ1-1|-
CASSFYEGTEAFF
TGTGCCAGCAGTTTTTATGAGGGGACTGAAGCTTTCTTT
>-|TRBV7-2|TRBJ2-2|TRBD2
CASSLRGGPNTGELFF
TGTGCCAGCAGCTTACGGGGAGGGCCCAACACCGGGGAGCTGTTTTTT
>many|TRBV12-3/TRBV12-4|TRBJ2-4|-
CASRYRYIENIQYF
TGTGCCAGCAGGTACCGGTACATCGAAAACATTCAGTACTTC
>once|TRBV7-3|TRBJ2-7|TRBD2
CASGAGGTYEQYF
TGTGCCAGCGGAGCGGGGGGCACCTACGAGCAGTACTTC
>-|TRBV12-3/TRBV12-4|TRBJ2-3|-
CASSFQGPLRLDTQYF
TGTGCCAGCAGTTTCCAGGGGCCCCTAAGACTAGATACGCAGTATTTT
>-|TRBV12-3/TRBV12-4|TRBJ2-7|TRBD2
CASSNSGGPYEQYF
TGTGCCAGCAGTAATAGCGGGGGACCCTACGAGCAGTACTTC
>-|TRBV7-8|TRBJ1-2|TRBD1
CASSLASRGDRGGYTF
TGTGCCAGCAGCTTAGCGAGTAGGGGGGACAGGGGAGGCTACACCTTC
>few|TRBV7-2|TRBJ2-5|-
CASSPRWGIGETQYF
TGTGCCAGCAGCCCTAGGTGGGGGATAGGGGAGACCCAGTACTTC
>-|TRBV7-3|TRBJ2-6|-
CASSFDGSSGANVLTF
TGTGCCAGCAGCTTTGACGGAAGTTCTGGGGCCAACGTCCTGACTTTC
>many|TRBV7-6|TRBJ2-3|-
CASSSVSGPDTQYF
TGTGCCAGCAGCTCCGTATCAGGGCCCGATACGCAGTATTTT
>-|TRBV6-5|TRBJ1-4|-
CASSYQVRTDPEKLFF
TGTGCCAGCAGTTACCAGGTCAGGACAGATCCTGAAAAACTGTTTTTT
>-|TRBV20-1|TRBJ1-1|-
CSAARGADTEAFF
TGCAGTGCTGCGCGGGGGGCGGACACTGAAGCTTTCTTT
>few|TRBV12-3/TRBV12-4|TRBJ1-4|-
CASSPYSATNEKLFF
TGTGCCAGCAGTCCCTATAGTGCAACTAATGAAAAACTGTTTTTT
>many|TRBV6-6|TRBJ2-3|-
CASKIGQPTDTQYF
TGTGCCAGCAAAATCGGGCAGCCCACAGATACGCAGTATTTT
>-|TRBV18|TRBJ2-4|TRBD2
CASSPASSGILLNIQYF
TGTGCCAGCTCACCGGCATCTAGCGGTATCCTTTTGAACATTCAGTACTTC
>many|TRBV24-1|TRBJ2-2|TRBD1
CATSRTGTTGELFF
TGTGCCACCAGCCGGACAGGGACAACCGGGGAGCTGTTTTTT
>-|TRBV7-6|TRBJ1-1|-
CASSLGPGRGTEAFF
TGTGCCAGCAGCTTAGGTCCAGGTCGGGGCACTGAAGCTTTCTTT
>-|TRBV30|TRBJ2-5|TRBD2
CAWGGGETQYF
TGTGCCTGGGGGGGGGGAGAGACCCAGTACTTC
>-|TRBV7-2|TRBJ2-7|-
CASSLMGGPPYEQYF
TGTGCCAGCAGCTTGATGGGGGGACCACCCTACGAGCAGTACTTC
>few|TRBV4-3|TRBJ1-4|-
CASSPARPGSNEKLFF
TGCGCCAGCAGCCCCGCACGTCCAGGCAGTAATGAAAAACTGTTTTTT
>few|TRBV7-2|TRBJ2-7|-
CASSPGRNSYEQYF
TGTGCCAGCAGCCCAGGACGTAACTCCTACGAGCAGTACTTC
>-|TRBV4-3|TRBJ2-5|-
CASSQDNGVGGTQYF
TGCGCCAGCAGCCAAGATAACGGGGTCGGAGGGACCCAGTACTTC
>-|TRBV6-1|TRBJ2-1|TRBD2
CASMQRGGANEQFF
TGTGCCAGCATGCAGCGGGGGGGCGCGAATGAGCAGTTCTTC
>few|TRBV7-2|TRBJ2-4|TRBD2
CASSDNSGTSGGGIQYF
TGTGCCAGCAGCGACAACTCCGGGACTAGCGGGGGGGGCATTCAGTACTTC
>few|TRBV19|TRBJ2-2|TRBD2
CASSILAGETGELFF
TGTGCCAGTAGTATACTAGCGGGTGAGACCGGGGAGCTGTTTTTT
>many|TRBV5-5|TRBJ1-5|-
CASSLGDRNQPQHF
TGTGCCAGCAGCTTGGGGGACCGGAATCAGCCCCAGCATTTT
>-|TRBV20-1|TRBJ2-1|-
CSVMGDRFYNEQFF
TGCAGTGTTATGGGGGACCGATTTTACAATGAGCAGTTCTTC
>few|TRBV29-1|TRBJ2-1|-
CSVAPRPRGDNEQFF
TGCAGCGTTGCCCCCCGACCCAGGGGCGACAATGAGCAGTTCTTC